A selection of T cell receptor beta chains follows, all from one sample in a study of blood T cell repertoires in COVID-19. The protocol was immunoSEQ multiplex PCR, while the TCRdb copy is restricted to in-frame clones and leaves out a portion. Of some 490,000 clones in the sample, 75% to 90% were seen once. The material sequenced was peripheral blood. The receptors shown here come from a human donor in a cohort sampled during active COVID-19. CDR3s include the opening cysteine and the closing phenylalanine or tryptophan. A D gene is named only where the DNA matches it firmly. Only some rows state a clone size, as once, few, many or a class for expanded clones.

TRBV27	.	TRBJ1-1	TRBD1	TGTGCCAGCAGTCTAAGGGACAGGGCTCGGGGCACTGAAGCTTTCTTT	CASSLRDRARGTEAFF
TRBV5-1	.	TRBJ2-7	TRBD2	TGCGCCAGCAGCGTGGGACTAGCGGGAGGTTCCGACGAGCAGTACTTC	CASSVGLAGGSDEQYF
TRBV2	once	TRBJ1-1	TRBD1	TGTGCCAGCAGCGCGGATACCCTACAGGGGGAAGCTTTCTTT	CASSADTLQGEAFF
TRBV30	many	TRBJ2-7	.	TGTGCCTGGAGTGTGGAGGATTACGAGCAGTACTTC	CAWSVEDYEQYF
TRBV2	.	TRBJ2-7	.	TGTGCCAGCAGTGAACAGTACGAGCAGTACTTC	CASSEQYEQYF
TRBV5-1	.	TRBJ2-1	.	TGCGCCAGCAGCGGCCTGGCGGCCTCCTACAATGAGCAGTTCTTC	CASSGLAASYNEQFF
TRBV7-3	.	TRBJ2-7	.	TGTGCCAGCAGCGTACAGGCTACCTACGAGCAGTACTTC	CASSVQATYEQYF
TRBV5-5	.	TRBJ2-4	TRBD2	TGTGCCAGCAGCCCCGAGACTAGCGTAGCCAAAAACATTCAGTACTTC	CASSPETSVAKNIQYF
TRBV4-1	few	TRBJ1-1	.	TGCGCCAGCAGCCAGATGGCTACAGGCGTTTGGGCTGAAGCTTTCTTT	CASSQMATGVWAEAFF
TRBV20-1	few	TRBJ2-3	.	TGCAGTGCTATTGATATGGACTCTTCCACAGATACGCAGTATTTT	CSAIDMDSSTDTQYF
TRBV5-8	.	TRBJ2-1	TRBD2	TGTGCCAGCAGCTTGGCCAGGACTAGCGGCTCCTACAATGAGCAGTTCTTC	CASSLARTSGSYNEQFF
TRBV4-2	.	TRBJ2-3	.	TGTGCCAGCAGCCAAGCCGCCTTAACGGAGAGGGATACGCAGTATTTT	CASSQAALTERDTQYF
TRBV6-2/TRBV6-3	once	TRBJ2-5	.	TGTGCCAGCAGCCAAGACATGGAGACCCAGTACTTC	CASSQDMETQYF
TRBV19	.	TRBJ2-7	TRBD1	TGTGCCAGTAGTAACCCACAGGGGGCAACCTACGAGCAGTACTTC	CASSNPQGATYEQYF
TRBV20-1	once	TRBJ2-7	.	TGCAGTGCTTCTAGTCCTAGTGAGCAGTACTTC	CSASSPSEQYF
TRBV11-2	.	TRBJ2-5	.	TGTGCCAGCAGCTTTACGGGGGTACAAGAGACCCAGTACTTC	CASSFTGVQETQYF
TRBV5-1	.	TRBJ2-1	.	TGCGCCAGCTCCGGGACACCCAATGAGCAGTTCTTC	CASSGTPNEQFF
TRBV6-5	.	TRBJ1-4	TRBD1	TGTGCCAGCAGTTACGGACAGGGCGGAGATGAAAAACTGTTTTTT	CASSYGQGGDEKLFF
TRBV7-9	.	TRBJ1-1	TRBD1	TGTGCCAGCAGCCGACAGGGTTCGAACACTGAAGCTTTCTTT	CASSRQGSNTEAFF
TRBV2	.	TRBJ2-3	.	TGTGCCAGCAGCCGATCCGGGGGGCTAACAGATACGCAGTATTTT	CASSRSGGLTDTQYF
TRBV6-6	.	TRBJ1-2	.	TGTGCCAGCAGTTATCGGTCGGGGGACTATGGCTACACCTTC	CASSYRSGDYGYTF
TRBV4-3	.	TRBJ2-1	TRBD2	TGCGCCAGCAGCCAAGATCTATGGATAGGACTAGCGGACTCCTACAATGAGCAGTTCTTC	CASSQDLWIGLADSYNEQFF
TRBV5-4	.	TRBJ2-5	.	TGTGCCAGCAGCTTGGTAGGGGTTCCCCAAGAGACCCAGTACTTC	CASSLVGVPQETQYF
TRBV25-1	.	TRBJ1-1	.	TGTGCCAGCAGTGAATTTTTATCCGGGTCTGAAGCTTTCTTT	CASSEFLSGSEAFF
TRBV24-1	.	TRBJ2-1	.	TGTGCCACCAGTGACCGCAAAGCTCCTACCAATGAGCAGTTCTTC	CATSDRKAPTNEQFF
TRBV2	.	TRBJ2-7	TRBD2	TGTGCCAGCAGTAGGAATTATATAGCGGGGGGGTCCTACGAGCAGTACTTC	CASSRNYIAGGSYEQYF
TRBV5-1	.	TRBJ2-3	.	TGCGCCAGCAGCGTTAGCGCTAGTGAGGATACGCAGTATTTT	CASSVSASEDTQYF